This T cell receptor (beta chain) was sequenced for a study of blood T cell repertoires in COVID-19. Study context: The study drew acute and convalescent COVID-19 samples from the United States, Italy and Spain. T cells, B-cell-depleted T cells, or PBMCs provided the cDNA or gDNA that served as material.

Per the authors' pipeline: How many nucleated cells were present was estimated from reference gene primer amplification. Sequencing used immunoSEQ multiplex PCR; TCRdb keeps in-frame clones, though not all of them. V, J and clone size are those of that table, while D and trimming were read from the DNA. This table holds more than 150,000 clones, about 86% found once. Trimming pared 4 bases from V and 4 bases from J, leaving 7 bases between. The V gene's germline CDR1 is DFQATT and CDR2 SNEGSKA (reference sequence). This CDR3 comprises 11 residues. On this clone: The same CDR3 also results from other DNA sequences found in this sample.

The chain is built from TRBV20-1 and TRBJ1-1; a possible D gene is TRBD1 (5 bases). This sequence originates from a man between 65 and 85 years old with active or convalescent COVID-19. The sample taken for sequencing was peripheral blood. As DNA, the CDR3 is TGCAGTGCTACGGGGGGCACTGAAGCTTTCTTT. Residues: CSATGGTEAFF.